Sequencing of this TCR beta chain was carried out in a study of beta chain features in type 1 diabetes. Study outcomes and limitations: Researchers cautioned that cDNA sequencing could over-represent cells with high TCR expression. A definitive answer on HLA type influencing TCRB rearrangement was not reached here.

This clone showed up just a few times. The target antigen is unknown. Investigators reverse transcribed all isolated RNA, so they sequenced expressed TCRB transcripts. The average output of naive, central memory and regulatory T cell samples was several million reads. Profiled with immunoSEQ multiplex PCR; TCRdb holds only in-frame clones, not every one. The table has 970,000 or so clones, around a sixth seen once. The sequence came from a woman aged 18-35 years in good health. What was sequenced was naive CD4+ T cells from blood.

In DNA form, the CDR3 reads TGCGCCAGCAGCCCGGGACTAGCGGGAGACCAAGAGACCCAGTACTTC. Amino acids: CASSPGLAGDQETQYF. The chain is built from TRBV5-1 and TRBJ2-5; 14 positions match TRBD2. The CDR3 is 16 residues long. The ends lost 4 bases at V and 0 bases at J; junction bases unmatched: 2. The germline CDR1 and CDR2 sequences are SGHRS and YFSETQ.